These 23 T cell receptor beta chains came from one sample sequenced in a study of cytomegalovirus exposure and HLA in healthy donors (dated by TCRdb to the late 2010s). Library creation used the immunoSEQ multiplex PCR assay. The multiplex PCR relied on a mix of 60 forward primers for TCR Vbeta segments and 13 reverse primers for TCR Jbeta segments. Entries here come from immuneACCESS through TCRdb and include only in-frame sequences with V and J called. Some clones fail to appear in such tables; in the studies checked, an unresolved V gene covers under half of the shortfall, and the cause of the remainder is unknown. In all, the sample holds just under 70,000 clones, and roughly four fifths of those were seen once. Of the sample, about 7% is held by the ten largest clones. The sample taken for sequencing was PBMCs. All receptors derive from a human donor in good health.

V and J are TRBV4-3 and TRBJ1-5; TRBD1 is a possible D gene (6 bases). V was pared by 6 bases and J by 0 bases, with 15 bases between. Germline V gene lookup returns CDR1 LGHNA and CDR2 YSLEER. This CDR3 spans 16 amino acids. CDR3 in DNA: TGCGCCAGCAGTCTCCCGACAGGCTATAGCAATCAGCCCCAGCATTTT. Encoded protein: CASSLPTGYSNQPQHF.

The chain uses TRBV6-5 and TRBJ1-5; D remains unclear. V lost 9 bases to trimming and J lost 0 bases, with 15 bases between them. From germline, CDR1 is MNHEY and CDR2 SVGAGI. The CDR3 runs to 15 residues. The CDR3 sequence is CASTPLGSSNQPQHF. In DNA, the CDR3 is TGTGCCAGTACTCCTCTTGGGAGTAGCAATCAGCCCCAGCATTTT.

The rearrangement links TRBV7-8 to TRBJ2-5; D might be TRBD2 (5 bases). The J call is uncertain, as TRBJ2-7 better fits the DNA end. CDR3 length: 14 amino acids. Germline CDR1 SGHVS, CDR2 FQNEAQ. The DNA of the CDR3 is TGTGCCAGCAGGCTAGCAGTTACATCCTACGAGCAGTACTTC. Translated: CASRLAVTSYEQYF.

The sample holds a few counts of this clone. The chain combines TRBV27 with TRBJ2-5; the match to TRBD2 covers 10 bases. Looked up from germline, CDR1 is MNHEY and CDR2 is SMNVEV (reference sequence). The CDR3 runs to 17 residues. V lost 5 bases, J lost 2 bases, and 11 bases stayed unmatched. The CDR3 loop reads CASSLRLLAGLQETQYF. The DNA for the CDR3 is TGTGCCAGCAGTCTCAGGTTACTAGCGGGGCTACAAGAGACCCAGTACTTC.

The J gene is TRBJ2-7, the V gene TRBV2; 9 bases are a match to TRBD1. The CDR3 contains 14 residues. V was pared by 6 bases and J by 3 bases, with 6 bases of the junction left unmatched. Germline lookup yields CDR1 SNHLY and CDR2 FYNNEI. CDR3 sequence: CASSPETGGYEQYF. The CDR3 bases are TGTGCCAGCAGCCCCGAGACAGGGGGCTACGAGCAGTACTTC.

The V gene is TRBV4-1, the J gene TRBJ1-6; D uncertain. V was trimmed by 2 bases and J by 13 bases, leaving 21 bases between them. Germline CDR1 and CDR2: MGHRA and YSYEKL. The CDR3 is 16 amino acids. CDR3 nucleotides: TGCGCCAGCAGCCAACCCCGGTCCGCAGACCTGGAGCCCCTCCACTTT. This gives the protein CASSQPRSADLEPLHF.

The CDR3 sequence is CASKEALANSPLHF. The CDR3 region has the DNA TGTGCCAGCAAAGAGGCTTTGGCCAATTCACCCCTCCACTTT. J is TRBJ1-6 and V is TRBV2; D is unresolved. Germline lookup yields CDR1 SNHLY and CDR2 FYNNEI. The CDR3 has 14 residues. V was clipped by 7 bases and J by 7 bases, with 14 bases between them.

V is TRBV6-5 and J is TRBJ1-1; D gene unclear. The germline V gene has CDR1 MNHEY and CDR2 SVGAGI. V shed 0 bases and J shed 2 bases, with 13 bases lying between them. The CDR3 runs 16 residues. CDR3 amino acids: CASSYSIFGGNTEAFF. As DNA, the CDR3 is TGTGCCAGCAGTTACTCCATATTTGGCGGAAACACTGAAGCTTTCTTT.

V usage is TRBV19 and J usage is TRBJ1-1; no reliable D call. This CDR3 spans 14 amino acids. Trimming cost V 3 bases and J 2 bases, with 10 bases left between them. CDR1 is LNHDA and CDR2 is SQIVND in the germline V gene (reference sequence). The CDR3 DNA reads as TGTGCCAGTAGTATTTCTGGGCTTAACACTGAAGCTTTCTTT. Translated, it gives CASSISGLNTEAFF. Full variable domain (remainder filled in from reference TRBV19 and TRBJ1-1): DGGITQSPKYLFRKEGQNVTLSCEQNLNHDAMYWYRQDPGQGLRLIYYSQIVNDFQKGDIAEGYSVSREKKESFPLTVTSAQKNPTAFYLCASSISGLNTEAFFGQGTRLTVV.

V and J are TRBV9 and TRBJ2-3, with D maybe TRBD2 (6 bases). Germline CDR1 reads SGDLS; CDR2 reads YYNGEE. V was trimmed by 3 bases and J by 10 bases, leaving 15 bases between them. This CDR3 contains 13 residues. CDR3 region: CASSAQTSSAQYF. As DNA, the CDR3 is TGTGCCAGCAGCGCCCAGACTAGTTCGGCGCAGTATTTT.

The chain employs TRBV19 and TRBJ2-7; 8 nucleotides agree with TRBD1. Germline CDR1 and CDR2: LNHDA and SQIVND (reference sequence). The V gene end was trimmed by 3 bases and the J gene end by 2 bases; junction bases not matched to a gene: 6. There are 15 residues in the CDR3. The CDR3: CASSIFSGGAYEQYF. The CDR3 bases are TGTGCCAGTAGTATTTTTTCAGGGGGCGCCTACGAGCAGTACTTC.

This clone appeared a single time. This sequence joins TRBV29-1 and TRBJ2-5, with 9 bases aligning to TRBD2. The CDR3 runs to 15 residues. The V gene end was trimmed by 4 bases and the J gene end by 4 bases; junction bases not matched to a gene: 10. Per germline, CDR1 SQVTM and CDR2 ANQGSEA. CDR3 in amino acids: CSVGAAGGRGETQYF. The CDR3 nucleotides are TGCAGCGTTGGTGCAGCGGGGGGTCGGGGAGAGACCCAGTACTTC.

The chain uses TRBV9 and TRBJ2-2; 11 bases align to TRBD1. The CDR3 is 14 amino acids. The germline V gene encodes CDR1 SGDLS and CDR2 YYNGEE. The ends lost 0 bases at V and 13 bases at J; junction bases unmatched: 5. CDR3 residues: CASSVVSDRGPLFF. The CDR3 DNA follows: TGTGCCAGCAGCGTAGTATCGGACAGGGGGCCGCTGTTTTTT.

This clone was counted only a few times. The CDR3 coding sequence is TGTGCCAGCAGTTTTGAAAGCCCTGGCAATCAGCCCCAGCATTTT. As protein: CASSFESPGNQPQHF. This rearrangement joins TRBV28 to TRBJ1-5; D not resolved. Germline assignment: CDR1 MDHEN and CDR2 SYDVKM. The CDR3 is 15 residues long. V lost 3 bases and J lost 2, with 11 bases in between.

The rearrangement uses TRBV6-1 and TRBJ1-2, with D unresolved. The CDR3 extends over 16 amino acids. Germline V lookup: CDR1 MNHNS, CDR2 SASEGT. V was shortened by 0 bases and J by 0 bases, with 11 bases between the two germline ends. The CDR3 sequence: CASSEAQANTNYGYTF. The CDR3 DNA is TGTGCCAGCAGTGAAGCGCAGGCAAATACTAACTATGGCTACACCTTC.

The V call is TRBV20-1, the J call TRBJ2-7; D is ambiguous. The germline V and J ends were trimmed by 6 bases and 3 bases, with 6 bases remaining between them. Germline values: CDR1 DFQATT, CDR2 SNEGSKA (reference sequence). The length of the CDR3 is 10 residues. The CDR3 protein is CSAKSYEQYF. CDR3 DNA sequence: TGCAGTGCCAAGAGCTACGAGCAGTACTTC.

This sequence joins TRBV18 and TRBJ2-7, with 9 bases fitting TRBD1. This CDR3 spans 17 amino acids. After removal of 3 bases from V and 1 base from J, the junction contained 10 bases not matched to a gene. Germline lookup yields CDR1 KGHSH and CDR2 LQKENI. The CDR3 coding sequence is TGTGCCAGCTCACCCCGAAGAGGACAGGGGCCTTCCTACGAGCAGTACTTC. It codes for CASSPRRGQGPSYEQYF.

The V call is TRBV7-3, the J call TRBJ2-2; 7 positions agree with TRBD1. With V trimmed by 0 bases and J by 3 bases, 7 bases remained unmatched. This CDR3 has 17 amino acids. Per germline, CDR1 SGHTA and CDR2 FQGTGA. The CDR3 DNA reads as TGTGCCAGCAGCTTAACTGGGTCAGGGGGAGACACCGGGGAGCTGTTTTTT. Residues: CASSLTGSGGDTGELFF.

In this sample, this clone turned up a few times. The chain employs TRBV5-1 and TRBJ1-3; 8 bases fit TRBD1. CDR1 and CDR2 (germline): SGHRS, YFSETQ. J lost 0 bases, V lost 0 bases, and 8 bases had no gene match. This CDR3 region has 18 residues. The CDR3 reads CASSLGSTGAFSGNTIYF. The CDR3 nucleotides read TGCGCCAGCAGCTTGGGGTCGACAGGGGCTTTCTCTGGAAACACCATATATTTT.

V usage is TRBV7-2 and J usage is TRBJ2-1, with a possible D match to TRBD2 (6 bases). Germline V lookup: CDR1 SGHTA, CDR2 FQGNSA. The CDR3 is made up of 13 amino acids. Trimming took off 6 bases at V and 6 bases at J, with 12 bases between the two ends. The CDR3 protein is CASSRLVGNEQFF. The CDR3 DNA follows: TGTGCCAGCAGTCGACTAGTCGGCAATGAGCAGTTCTTC.

The rearrangement uses TRBV10-3 and TRBJ1-3; TRBD1 might be the D (5 bases). Trimming pared 5 bases from V and 0 bases from J, leaving 14 bases between. The germline V gene encodes CDR1 ENHRY and CDR2 SYGVKD. CDR3 length equals 16 residues. CDR3 nucleotide sequence: TGTGCCATCAGTCGCGGAACAGGTTCCTCTGGAAACACCATATATTTT. Amino acids: CAISRGTGSSGNTIYF.

This chain uses TRBV7-2 with TRBJ1-1; 7 bases map to TRBD1. J gave up 3 bases and V 5 bases, and 9 bases lay outside the gene matches. Germline V gene lookup returns CDR1 SGHTA and CDR2 FQGNSA. The CDR3 covers 15 residues. In nucleotides, the CDR3 is TGTGCCAGCAGCCTCGTTCTACAGGGGTACACTGAAGCTTTCTTT. This sequence encodes CASSLVLQGYTEAFF.

Written as DNA, the CDR3 is TGTGCCAGCAGCCCCTCTGCGAGCGGCCTTCTCTATGGCTACACCTTC. Translated, it gives CASSPSASGLLYGYTF. J is TRBJ1-2 and V is TRBV7-3; D gene ambiguous. The CDR3 loop spans 16 amino acids. Trimming shortened V by 5 bases and J by 4 bases, and 20 bases separated the two germline ends. Germline V gene sequence: CDR1 SGHTA, CDR2 FQGTGA.